A single sample gave rise to the 27 T cell receptor beta chains below, sequenced in a study of OX40 agonist ivuxolimab in advanced cancers. Assay: immunoSEQ multiplex PCR; the TCRdb copy retains only in-frame clones and omits some. This table has roughly 32,000 clones, around 80% appearing once. Sequenced here: CD4+ or CD8+ T cells sorted from blood, sampled in a trial of the OX40 agonist ivuxolimab. Every receptor here comes from an adult with an advanced solid tumor such as melanoma, head and neck, liver or kidney cancer.

V usage is TRBV2 and J usage is TRBJ2-5; D gene ambiguous. Trimming took off 6 bases at V and 2 bases at J, with 4 bases between the two ends. This CDR3 has 11 residues. CDR1 and CDR2 (germline): SNHLY, FYNNEI. The CDR3 protein is CASSLQETQYF. CDR3 DNA: TGTGCCAGCAGCTTACAAGAGACCCAGTACTTC.

The chain couples TRBV19 to TRBJ2-3; the D gene is possibly TRBD1 (6 bases). Germline V CDR1 and CDR2: LNHDA, SQIVND (reference sequence). V was cut by 3 bases and J by 4 bases, with 11 bases left in between. The CDR3 has 14 residues. The CDR3 reads CASSMTGASDTQYF. CDR3 bases: TGTGCCAGTAGTATGACAGGAGCATCAGATACGCAGTATTTT.

This clone was seen a few times. The chain combines TRBV5-4 with TRBJ2-5, with 8 bases aligning to TRBD2. The junction had 15 bases not matched to a gene; V was cut back by 10 bases and J by 4 bases. CDR3 size: 15 residues. Germline V gene sequence: CDR1 SGHNT, CDR2 YYREEE (reference sequence). Written as DNA, the CDR3 is TGTGCCGCCAGGTGGGGCGGGGGGCAAGGAGAGACCCAGTACTTC. It specifies CAARWGGGQGETQYF.

V and J are TRBV10-1 and TRBJ1-5; the match to TRBD1 covers 9 bases. V lost 6 bases, J lost 5 bases, and 8 bases stayed unmatched. Germline V gene lookup returns CDR1 WNHNN and CDR2 SYGVQD (reference sequence). This CDR3 spans 15 amino acids. The CDR3 here is CASRETGGLDQPQHF. CDR3 nucleotides: TGCGCCAGCAGAGAGACAGGGGGTCTGGATCAGCCCCAGCATTTT.

This clone occurred a few times. CDR3 region: CASSLEQFF. CDR3 coding DNA: TGTGCCAGCAGCCTTGAGCAGTTCTTC. The chain recombines TRBV21-1 with TRBJ2-1; the table gives TRBD2 as D, unverified against the DNA. TRBV21-1 is annotated as a pseudogene. This CDR3 has 9 amino acids.

The chain combines TRBV4-1 with TRBJ2-4; perhaps D is TRBD1 or TRBD2 (6 bases each). This CDR3 has 14 amino acids. V lost 2 bases, J lost 9 bases, and 14 bases lay in between. The V gene's germline CDR1 is MGHRA and CDR2 YSYEKL. CDR3 in DNA: TGCGCCAGCAGCCAAACAGGGCTGGAGGGCATTCAGTACTTC. It specifies CASSQTGLEGIQYF.

This chain connects TRBV29-1 to TRBJ1-2; 9 bases match TRBD1. Germline values: CDR1 SQVTM, CDR2 ANQGSEA. The CDR3 runs to 12 residues. Unmatched junction bases numbered 6, after V lost 7 bases and J lost 6 bases. CDR3 residues: CSGSGQGHGYTF. The CDR3 DNA reads TGCAGCGGTTCGGGACAGGGACATGGCTACACCTTC.

The gene calls are TRBV5-5 and TRBJ1-2; tentatively, D is TRBD1 (5 bases). Germline CDR1 reads SGHKS; CDR2 reads YYEKEE (reference sequence). With 1 base removed from V and 2 bases from J, the gap between germline ends came to 12 bases. This CDR3 has 15 amino acids. This chain's CDR3 is CASSLSGTDNYGYTF. In DNA form, the CDR3 reads TGTGCCAGCAGCTTGAGTGGGACGGACAACTATGGCTACACCTTC.

The rearrangement joins TRBV10-1 to TRBJ1-1; D is possibly TRBD1 (5 bases). CDR1 is WNHNN, CDR2 SYGVQD, per germline (reference sequence). The CDR3 is made up of 15 amino acids. V lost 0 bases and J 4 bases, leaving 12 bases between the germline ends. This CDR3 reads CASSESGRGITEAFF. The CDR3, as DNA: TGCGCCAGCAGTGAGTCGGGGCGGGGGATCACTGAAGCTTTCTTT.

The chain recombines TRBV2 with TRBJ1-4; D uncertain. V was shortened by 7 bases and J by 0 bases, with 15 bases between the two germline ends. Germline loops: CDR1 SNHLY, CDR2 FYNNEI. This CDR3 has 16 residues. The CDR3: CASTVKTAATNEKLFF. In nucleotides, the CDR3 is TGTGCCAGCACCGTAAAAACTGCCGCAACTAATGAAAAACTGTTTTTT.

The chain combines TRBV30 with TRBJ2-5, with D possibly being TRBD1 (5 bases). The J call may be faulty, since TRBJ2-7 better matches the DNA end. CDR3 length: 13 residues. Germline V gene lookup returns CDR1 GTSNPN and CDR2 SVGIG (reference sequence). Here the CDR3 reads CAWTYRSTYEQYF. The CDR3 DNA reads as TGTGCCTGGACCTACAGGAGTACCTACGAGCAGTACTTC.

The chain combines TRBV10-1 with TRBJ2-2, with D unclear. CDR1 is WNHNN and CDR2 is SYGVQD in the germline V gene (reference sequence). The CDR3 runs 14 residues. V lost 5 bases to trimming and J lost 4 bases, with 11 bases between them. The DNA of the CDR3 is TGCGCCAGCAGTCCAGGAGCGCCCACCGGGGAGCTGTTTTTT. Translating gives CASSPGAPTGELFF.

The V gene is TRBV7-2, the J gene TRBJ2-6; TRBD1 matches at 7 bases. This CDR3 region has 17 residues. The germline V gene has CDR1 SGHTA and CDR2 FQGNSA. V dropped 3 bases and J dropped 1; count of bases not matched to a gene: 6. CDR3 DNA: TGTGCCAGCAGCTTGACAGGGTTGGGATCTGGGGCCAACGTCCTGACTTTC. Translation: CASSLTGLGSGANVLTF. The full variable domain, rest sourced from reference TRBV7-2 and TRBJ2-6, is GAGVSQSPSNKVTEKGKDVELRCDPISGHTALYWYRQSLGQGLEFLIYFQGNSAPDKSGLPSDRFSAERTGGSVSTLTIQRTQQEDSAVYLCASSLTGLGSGANVLTFGAGSRLTVL.

This clone was recorded once. This chain joins TRBV6-1 and TRBJ2-1, with TRBD2 matching over 10 bases. The CDR3 sequence is 15 residues long. The V and J ends lost 4 bases and 9 bases, in that order; junction bases with no gene match: 9. The germline CDR1 and CDR2 sequences are MNHNS and SASEGT. The CDR3 DNA is TGTGCCAGCAGTGCACGAGCGGGGGGGCTTTTTGAGCAGTTCTTC. This gives the protein CASSARAGGLFEQFF.

This chain uses TRBV7-6 with TRBJ1-1; TRBD1 might be the D (5 bases). Trimming stripped 5 bases from V and 8 bases from J, with 24 bases between. From germline, CDR1 is SGHVS and CDR2 FNYEAQ. This CDR3 has 16 residues. The CDR3 nucleotides read TGTGCCAGCAGCGCCTACCGGGACCCCAAAAAAAAGGAAGCTTTCTTT. As protein: CASSAYRDPKKKEAFF.

This clone has only a few counts. The chain combines TRBV4-2 with TRBJ1-3; D may be TRBD1 (5 bases). The CDR3 is 16 residues long. V was pared by 0 bases and J by 2 bases, with 11 bases between. Per the germline V gene, CDR1 is LGHNA and CDR2 is YNFKEQ. CDR3 nucleotide sequence: TGTGCCAGCAGCCAAGATTGGCAGGGAGCTGGAAACACCATATATTTT. It encodes CASSQDWQGAGNTIYF.

In its sample, this clone was seen once. V gene TRBV7-9 combines with J gene TRBJ2-1; D gene ambiguous. Germline-derived CDR1 and CDR2 are SEHNR and FQNEAQ (reference sequence). V was cut by 2 bases and J by 7 bases, with 9 bases left in between. The CDR3 totals 13 residues. The CDR3 region is CASSLTGLNEQFF. CDR3 sequence (DNA): TGTGCCAGCAGCTTAACTGGGTTGAATGAGCAGTTCTTC.

This rearrangement joins TRBV7-2 to TRBJ2-3, with TRBD2 matching 8 bases. V trimming: 4 bases; J trimming: 6 bases; junction bases outside the gene matches: 9. This CDR3 has 15 residues. Germline CDR1 reads SGHTA; CDR2 reads FQGNSA. CDR3 loop: CASSSPVTGGDTQYF. Written as DNA, the CDR3 is TGTGCCAGCAGCTCCCCGGTAACGGGGGGGGATACGCAGTATTTT. The entire variable domain, with the rest obtained from reference TRBV7-2 and TRBJ2-3, is as follows: GAGVSQSPSNKVTEKGKDVELRCDPISGHTALYWYRQSLGQGLEFLIYFQGNSAPDKSGLPSDRFSAERTGGSVSTLTIQRTQQEDSAVYLCASSSPVTGGDTQYFGPGTRLTVL.

Only a few counts were recorded for this clone. The genes are TRBV28 and TRBJ1-4; D gene uncertain. Germline CDR1 MDHEN, CDR2 SYDVKM. This CDR3 is 10 amino acids long. V was trimmed by 6 bases and J by 7 bases, leaving 3 bases between them. Here the CDR3 reads CASSSEKLFF. The CDR3 DNA follows: TGTGCCAGCAGCTCTGAAAAACTGTTTTTT.

The genes are TRBV6-5 and TRBJ2-7; 8 positions agree with TRBD1. The germline V gene has CDR1 MNHEY and CDR2 SVGAGI. This CDR3 has 16 residues. V lost 0 bases and J lost 4; bases outside the gene matches: 8. DNA of the CDR3: TGTGCCAGCAGTTACTCGAGGGCAGGGGGCTCGTACGAGCAGTACTTC. The encoded protein is CASSYSRAGGSYEQYF.

This clone occurred a few times. This chain connects TRBV10-3 to TRBJ1-5; D unresolved. This CDR3 has 14 residues. CDR1 ENHRY and CDR2 SYGVKD come from the germline V gene. V lost 10 bases to trimming and J lost 0 bases, with 13 bases between them. CDR3 bases: TGTGCCACCACACCATCTGATAGCAATCAGCCCCAGCATTTT. This gives the protein CATTPSDSNQPQHF.

The chain links TRBV19 to TRBJ2-2, with 8 nucleotides matching TRBD2. The CDR3 has 15 residues. J gave up 7 bases and V 4 bases, and 8 bases lay outside the gene matches. Germline V gene lookup returns CDR1 LNHDA and CDR2 SQIVND (reference sequence). The CDR3 coding sequence is TGTGCCAGTAGTACCTTAGCGGGGTTAGTCGGGGAGCTGTTTTTT. It translates to CASSTLAGLVGELFF. The variable domain in full, with the rest retrieved from reference TRBV19 and TRBJ2-2, is DGGITQSPKYLFRKEGQNVTLSCEQNLNHDAMYWYRQDPGQGLRLIYYSQIVNDFQKGDIAEGYSVSREKKESFPLTVTSAQKNPTAFYLCASSTLAGLVGELFFGEGSRLTVL.

The chain has TRBV30 and TRBJ2-7; 11 bases line up with TRBD2. V gave up 2 bases and J gave up 0 bases; unmatched junction bases: 6. Germline CDR1 and CDR2: GTSNPN and SVGIG (reference sequence). This CDR3 region has 16 residues. CDR3 bases: TGTGCCTGGAGTAACCTCCTAGCGGGAGGCTCCTACGAGCAGTACTTC. It codes for CAWSNLLAGGSYEQYF.

The V and J genes are TRBV7-9 and TRBJ2-5, with 14 positions matching TRBD2. Germline values: CDR1 SEHNR, CDR2 FQNEAQ (reference sequence). The ends lost 4 bases at V and 2 bases at J; junction bases unmatched: 3. The CDR3 sequence is 16 residues long. CDR3 in DNA: TGTGCCAGCAGCTGGGGGACTAGCGGGGGACAAGAGACCCAGTACTTC. Protein sequence: CASSWGTSGGQETQYF.

The table lists this clone with a few counts. This sequence joins TRBV5-1 and TRBJ2-3; TRBD1 matches 10 bases. Germline CDR1 and CDR2: SGHRS and YFSETQ. V trimming: 5 bases; J trimming: 1 base; junction bases outside the gene matches: 7. The CDR3 is made up of 16 amino acids. In DNA, the CDR3 is TGCGCCAGCAGGTACCTTGGGACAGGGGGCACAGATACGCAGTATTTT. The encoded protein is CASRYLGTGGTDTQYF.

The rearrangement joins TRBV2 to TRBJ1-1; 7 bases match TRBD1. Trimming removed 6 bases from V and 2 bases from J; junction bases left unmatched: 6. The germline gives CDR1 SNHLY, CDR2 FYNNEI. The CDR3 is 14 residues long. In DNA, the CDR3 is TGTGCCAGCAGGACACAGGGGCCCAACACTGAAGCTTTCTTT. Amino acid sequence: CASRTQGPNTEAFF.

The rearrangement joins TRBV5-4 to TRBJ2-5; D could derive from TRBD1 or TRBD2 (6 bases each). The germline gives CDR1 SGHNT, CDR2 YYREEE (reference sequence). There are 15 residues in the CDR3. The ends were cut back, 4 bases at V and 5 bases at J, with 18 bases in the middle. The CDR3 bases are TGTGCCAGCAGCCGAAGGACGGGGGCATGGGAGACCCAGTACTTC. Protein: CASSRRTGAWETQYF.